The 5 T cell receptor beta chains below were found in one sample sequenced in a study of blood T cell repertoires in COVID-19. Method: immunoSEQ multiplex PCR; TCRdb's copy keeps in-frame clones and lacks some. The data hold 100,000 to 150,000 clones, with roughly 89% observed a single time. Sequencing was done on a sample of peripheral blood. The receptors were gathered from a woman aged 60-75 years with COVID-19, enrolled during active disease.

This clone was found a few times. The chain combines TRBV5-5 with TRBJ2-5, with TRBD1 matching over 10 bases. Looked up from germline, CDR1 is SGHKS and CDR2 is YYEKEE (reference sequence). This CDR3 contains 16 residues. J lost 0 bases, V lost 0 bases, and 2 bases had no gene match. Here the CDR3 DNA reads TGTGCCAGCAGCTTGGTAGGGACAGGGGACCAAGAGACCCAGTACTTC. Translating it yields CASSLVGTGDQETQYF.

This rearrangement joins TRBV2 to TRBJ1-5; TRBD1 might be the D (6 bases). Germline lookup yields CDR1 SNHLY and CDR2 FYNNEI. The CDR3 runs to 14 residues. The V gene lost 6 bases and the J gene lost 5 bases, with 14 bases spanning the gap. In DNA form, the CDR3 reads TGTGCCAGCAGCACCTACAGGGCCGATCAGCCCCAGCATTTT. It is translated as CASSTYRADQPQHF. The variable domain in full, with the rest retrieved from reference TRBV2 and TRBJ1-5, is EPEVTQTPSHQVTQMGQEVILRCVPISNHLYFYWYRQILGQKVEFLVSFYNNEISEKSEIFDDQFSVERPDGSNFTLKIRSTKLEDSAMYFCASSTYRADQPQHFGDGTRLSIL.

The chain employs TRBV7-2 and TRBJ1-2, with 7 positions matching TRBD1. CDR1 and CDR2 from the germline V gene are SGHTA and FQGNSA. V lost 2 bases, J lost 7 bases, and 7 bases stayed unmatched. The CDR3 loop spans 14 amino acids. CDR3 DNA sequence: TGTGCCAGCAGCTTAAGAACAGGGGCGGCTGGCTACACCTTC. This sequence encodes CASSLRTGAAGYTF.

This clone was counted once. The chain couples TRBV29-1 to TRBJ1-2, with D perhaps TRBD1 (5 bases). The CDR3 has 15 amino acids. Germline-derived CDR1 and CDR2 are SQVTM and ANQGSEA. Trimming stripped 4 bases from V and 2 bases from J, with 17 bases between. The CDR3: CSVASGQGANYGYTF. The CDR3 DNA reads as TGCAGCGTTGCCTCCGGGCAGGGCGCAAACTATGGCTACACCTTC.

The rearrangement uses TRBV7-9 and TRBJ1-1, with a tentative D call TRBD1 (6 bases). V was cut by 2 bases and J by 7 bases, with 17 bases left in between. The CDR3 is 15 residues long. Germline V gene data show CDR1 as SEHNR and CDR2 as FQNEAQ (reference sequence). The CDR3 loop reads CASSLPTGAYDEAFF. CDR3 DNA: TGTGCCAGCAGCTTACCGACAGGAGCATATGATGAAGCTTTCTTT.